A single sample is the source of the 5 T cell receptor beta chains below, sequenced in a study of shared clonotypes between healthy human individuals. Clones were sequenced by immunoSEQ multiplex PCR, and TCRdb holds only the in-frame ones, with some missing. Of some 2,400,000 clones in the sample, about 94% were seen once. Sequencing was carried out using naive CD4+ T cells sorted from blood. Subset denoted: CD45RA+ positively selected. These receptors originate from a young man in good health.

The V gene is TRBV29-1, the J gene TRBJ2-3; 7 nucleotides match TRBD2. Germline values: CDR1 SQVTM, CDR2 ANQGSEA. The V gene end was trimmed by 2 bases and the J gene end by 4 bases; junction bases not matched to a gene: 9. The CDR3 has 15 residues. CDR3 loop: CSVEPSGSSADTQYF. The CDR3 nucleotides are TGCAGCGTTGAACCTAGCGGAAGCAGCGCAGATACGCAGTATTTT.

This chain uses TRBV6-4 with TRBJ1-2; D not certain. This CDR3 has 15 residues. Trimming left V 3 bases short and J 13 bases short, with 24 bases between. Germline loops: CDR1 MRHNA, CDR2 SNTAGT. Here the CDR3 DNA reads TGTGCCAGCAGTGAGGGCAGTTCAACCCCCCGCTGGCTCACCTTC. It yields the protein CASSEGSSTPRWLTF.

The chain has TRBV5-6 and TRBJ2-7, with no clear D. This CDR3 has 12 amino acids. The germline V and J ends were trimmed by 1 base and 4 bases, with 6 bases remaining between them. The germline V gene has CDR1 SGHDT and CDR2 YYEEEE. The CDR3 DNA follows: TGTGCCAGCAGCTTGTTACAGTACGAGCAGTACTTC. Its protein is CASSLLQYEQYF.

The chain's CDR3 is CASSEYTGALYNEQFF. For the CDR3, the DNA is TGCGCCAGCAGTGAGTATACAGGGGCTTTGTACAATGAGCAGTTCTTC. This chain uses TRBV10-1 with TRBJ2-1; 7 bases are shared with TRBD1. CDR1 and CDR2 (germline): WNHNN, SYGVQD (reference sequence). Germline trimming cut 1 base from V and 4 bases from J; bases unmatched to any gene: 7. CDR3 size: 16 residues.

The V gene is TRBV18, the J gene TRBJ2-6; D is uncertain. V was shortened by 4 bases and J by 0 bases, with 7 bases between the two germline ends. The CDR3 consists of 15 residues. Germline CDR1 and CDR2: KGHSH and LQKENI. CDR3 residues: CASSQPGSGANVLTF. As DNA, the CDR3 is TGTGCCAGCTCACAGCCGGGCTCTGGGGCCAACGTCCTGACTTTC.